This T cell receptor (beta chain) was sequenced for a study of T cells in localized non-small cell lung cancer. General observations from the study: A single tumor region was sequenced, leaving heterogeneity possible. Exceeding tumor, uninvolved adjacent lung had the highest T cell clonality. Higher adjacent-lung clonality was associated with shorter survival. Researchers found a median approximately 50 of the top 100 tumor clones in adjacent lung.

Data came from immunoSEQ multiplex PCR; TCRdb stores just in-frame clones and leaves some out. The table lists around 3,000 clones, roughly 25% of them singletons. This CDR3 has 14 amino acids. V was clipped by 8 bases and J by 4 bases; unmatched bases: 9. The germline V gene has CDR1 MDHEN and CDR2 SYDVKM. For this clone: The antigen remains unidentified.

Sequencing used lung tumor tissue, obtained before any cancer treatment. This TCR derives from a woman aged 35-70 years with stage I lung adenocarcinoma. The V gene is TRBV28, the J gene TRBJ1-2; the match to TRBD1 covers 8 bases. This chain's CDR3 is CASGYGQGVYGYTF. The CDR3 nucleotides are TGTGCCAGCGGGTATGGACAGGGAGTCTATGGCTACACCTTC.